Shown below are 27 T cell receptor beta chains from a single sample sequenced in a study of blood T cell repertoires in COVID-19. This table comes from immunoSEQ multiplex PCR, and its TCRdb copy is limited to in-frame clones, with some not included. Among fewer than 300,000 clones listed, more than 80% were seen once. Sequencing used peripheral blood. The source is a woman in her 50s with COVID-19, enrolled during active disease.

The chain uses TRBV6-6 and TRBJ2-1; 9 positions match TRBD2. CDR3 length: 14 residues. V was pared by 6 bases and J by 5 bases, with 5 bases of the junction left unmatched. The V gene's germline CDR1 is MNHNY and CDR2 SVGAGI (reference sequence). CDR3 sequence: CASRWREGNNEQFF. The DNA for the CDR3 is TGTGCCAGCAGGTGGCGGGAGGGTAACAATGAGCAGTTCTTC.

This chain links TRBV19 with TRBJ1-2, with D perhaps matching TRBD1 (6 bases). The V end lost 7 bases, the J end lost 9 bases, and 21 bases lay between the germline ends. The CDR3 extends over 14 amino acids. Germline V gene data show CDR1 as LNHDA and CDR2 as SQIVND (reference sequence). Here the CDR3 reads CASNLRRGGNRYTF. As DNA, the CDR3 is TGTGCCAGTAATCTCCGGAGGGGGGGTAATCGCTACACCTTC.

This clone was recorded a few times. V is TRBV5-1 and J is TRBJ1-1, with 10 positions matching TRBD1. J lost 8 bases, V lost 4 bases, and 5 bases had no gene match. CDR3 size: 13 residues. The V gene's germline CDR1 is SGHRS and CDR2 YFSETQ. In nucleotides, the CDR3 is TGCGCCAGCAGCCCAATGGGACAGGGGGAAGCTTTCTTT. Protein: CASSPMGQGEAFF.

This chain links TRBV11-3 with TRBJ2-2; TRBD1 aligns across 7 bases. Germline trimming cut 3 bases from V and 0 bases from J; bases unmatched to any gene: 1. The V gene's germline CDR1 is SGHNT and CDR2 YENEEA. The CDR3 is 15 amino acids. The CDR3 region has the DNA TGTGCCAGCAGCTTGGGACAGACGAACACCGGGGAGCTGTTTTTT. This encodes CASSLGQTNTGELFF. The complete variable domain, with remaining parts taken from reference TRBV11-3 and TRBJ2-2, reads EAGVVQSPRYKIIEKKQPVAFWCNPISGHNTLYWYLQNLGQGPELLIRYENEEAVDDSQLPKDRFSAERLKGVDSTLKIQPAELGDSAVYLCASSLGQTNTGELFFGEGSRLTVL.

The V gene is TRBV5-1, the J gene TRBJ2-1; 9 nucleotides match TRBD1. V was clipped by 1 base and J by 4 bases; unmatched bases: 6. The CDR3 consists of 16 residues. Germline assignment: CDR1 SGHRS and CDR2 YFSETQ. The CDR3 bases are TGCGCCAGCAGCTTGTGGGACAGGGAGGGATACAATGAGCAGTTCTTC. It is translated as CASSLWDREGYNEQFF.

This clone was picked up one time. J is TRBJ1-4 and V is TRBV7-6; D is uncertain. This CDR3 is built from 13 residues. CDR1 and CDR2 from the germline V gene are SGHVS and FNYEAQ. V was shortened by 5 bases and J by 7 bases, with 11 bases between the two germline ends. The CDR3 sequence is CASSRDRGEKLFF. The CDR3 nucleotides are TGTGCCAGCAGCCGGGATCGGGGTGAAAAACTGTTTTTT.

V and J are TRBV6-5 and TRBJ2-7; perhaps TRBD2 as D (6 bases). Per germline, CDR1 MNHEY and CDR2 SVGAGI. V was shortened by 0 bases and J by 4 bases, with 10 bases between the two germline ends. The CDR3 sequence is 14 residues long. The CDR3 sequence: CASSYSGGTYEQYF. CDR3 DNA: TGTGCCAGCAGTTACTCGGGCGGGACTTACGAGCAGTACTTC.

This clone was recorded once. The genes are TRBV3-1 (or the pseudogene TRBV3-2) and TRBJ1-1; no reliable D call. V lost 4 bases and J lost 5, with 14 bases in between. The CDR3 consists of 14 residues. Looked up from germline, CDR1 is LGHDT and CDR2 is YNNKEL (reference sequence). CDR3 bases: TGTGCCAGCAGCCTCAGAGGAGGTTGGACTGAAGCTTTCTTT. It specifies CASSLRGGWTEAFF.

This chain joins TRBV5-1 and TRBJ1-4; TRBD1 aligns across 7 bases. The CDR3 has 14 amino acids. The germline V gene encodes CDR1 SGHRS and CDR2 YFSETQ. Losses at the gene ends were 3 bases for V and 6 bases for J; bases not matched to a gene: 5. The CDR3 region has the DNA TGCGCCAGCAGCTCGGCCGGGACAGATGAAAAACTGTTTTTT. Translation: CASSSAGTDEKLFF.

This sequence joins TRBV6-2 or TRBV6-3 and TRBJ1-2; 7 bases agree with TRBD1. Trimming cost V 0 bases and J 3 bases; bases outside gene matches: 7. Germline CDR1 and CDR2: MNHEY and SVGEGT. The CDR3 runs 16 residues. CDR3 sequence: CASSYSMTGLYYGYTF. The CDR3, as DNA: TGTGCCAGCAGTTACTCGATGACAGGGCTATACTATGGCTACACCTTC.

The CDR3 loop reads CASSERDTQYF. The CDR3, as DNA: TGTGCCAGCAGCGAGCGGGATACGCAGTATTTT. This chain joins TRBV6-2 or TRBV6-3 and TRBJ2-3; possibly TRBD2 for D (5 bases). CDR1 and CDR2 (germline): MNHEY, SVGEGT. CDR3 size: 11 residues. V was pared by 6 bases and J by 6 bases, with 7 bases between.

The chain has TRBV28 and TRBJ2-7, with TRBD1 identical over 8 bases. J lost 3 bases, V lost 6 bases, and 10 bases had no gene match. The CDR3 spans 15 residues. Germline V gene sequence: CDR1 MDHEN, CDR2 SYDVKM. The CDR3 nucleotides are TGTGCCAGCAGCCGACCCCTGACAGGGGACTACGAGCAGTACTTC. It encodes CASSRPLTGDYEQYF.

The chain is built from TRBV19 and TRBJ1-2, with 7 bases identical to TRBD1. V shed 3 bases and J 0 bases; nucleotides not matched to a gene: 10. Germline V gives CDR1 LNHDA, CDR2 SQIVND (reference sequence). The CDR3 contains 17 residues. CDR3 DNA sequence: TGTGCCAGTAGTATCGGGGGTGGGGGACAGACTAACTATGGCTACACCTTC. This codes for CASSIGGGGQTNYGYTF. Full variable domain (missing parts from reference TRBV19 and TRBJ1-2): DGGITQSPKYLFRKEGQNVTLSCEQNLNHDAMYWYRQDPGQGLRLIYYSQIVNDFQKGDIAEGYSVSREKKESFPLTVTSAQKNPTAFYLCASSIGGGGQTNYGYTFGSGTRLTVV.

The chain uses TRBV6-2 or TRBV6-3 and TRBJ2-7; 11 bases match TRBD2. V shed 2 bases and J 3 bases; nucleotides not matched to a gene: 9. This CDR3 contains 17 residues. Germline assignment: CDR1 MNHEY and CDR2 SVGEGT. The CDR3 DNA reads TGTGCCAGCAGTTACCCTAGCGGGAGGTCCAGGGACTACGAGCAGTACTTC. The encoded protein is CASSYPSGRSRDYEQYF.

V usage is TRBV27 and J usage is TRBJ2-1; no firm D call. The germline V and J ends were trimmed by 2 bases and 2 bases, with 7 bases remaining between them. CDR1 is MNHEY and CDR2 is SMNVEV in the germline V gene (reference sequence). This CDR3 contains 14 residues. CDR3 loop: CASSLKTAYNEQFF. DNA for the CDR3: TGTGCCAGCAGTTTAAAAACAGCCTACAATGAGCAGTTCTTC.

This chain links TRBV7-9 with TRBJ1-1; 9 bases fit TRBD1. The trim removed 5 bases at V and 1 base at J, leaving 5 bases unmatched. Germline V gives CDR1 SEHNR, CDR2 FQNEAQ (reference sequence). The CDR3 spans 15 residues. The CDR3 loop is CASSPGQGPNTEAFF. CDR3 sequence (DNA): TGTGCCAGCAGCCCAGGACAGGGGCCGAACACTGAAGCTTTCTTT.

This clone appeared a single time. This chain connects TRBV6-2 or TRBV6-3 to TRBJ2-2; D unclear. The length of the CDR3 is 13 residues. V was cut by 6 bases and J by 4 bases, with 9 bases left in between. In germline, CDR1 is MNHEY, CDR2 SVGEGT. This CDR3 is CASSLLLTGELFF. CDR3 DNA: TGTGCCAGCAGCCTCCTACTCACCGGGGAGCTGTTTTTT.

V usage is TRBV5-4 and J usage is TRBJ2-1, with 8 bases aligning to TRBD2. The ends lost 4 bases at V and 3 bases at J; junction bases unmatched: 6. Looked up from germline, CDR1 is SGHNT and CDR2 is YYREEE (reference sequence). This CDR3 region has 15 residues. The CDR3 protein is CASSPGGTSYNEQFF. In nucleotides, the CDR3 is TGTGCCAGCAGCCCTGGGGGGACTAGCTACAATGAGCAGTTCTTC. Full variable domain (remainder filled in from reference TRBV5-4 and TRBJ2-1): ETGVTQSPTHLIKTRGQQVTLRCSSQSGHNTVSWYQQALGQGPQFIFQYYREEENGRGNFPPRFSGLQFPNYSSELNVNALELDDSALYLCASSPGGTSYNEQFFGPGTRLTVL.

As DNA, the CDR3 is TGCGCCAGCAGCCCCCGTGGGGGACTAGGAGGTCCGGGCTCCTACAATGAGCAGTTCTTC. Translated, it gives CASSPRGGLGGPGSYNEQFF. The chain is built from TRBV5-1 and TRBJ2-1; 8 bases are a match to TRBD2. Germline lookup yields CDR1 SGHRS and CDR2 YFSETQ. V was pared by 4 bases and J by 0 bases, with 18 bases of the junction left unmatched. The CDR3 has 20 amino acids.

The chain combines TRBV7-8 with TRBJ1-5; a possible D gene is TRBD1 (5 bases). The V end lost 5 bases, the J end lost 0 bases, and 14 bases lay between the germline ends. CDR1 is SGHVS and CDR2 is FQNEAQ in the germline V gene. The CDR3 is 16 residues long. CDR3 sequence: CASSSRQLDSNQPQHF. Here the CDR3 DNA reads TGTGCCAGCAGCAGCCGACAGCTCGATAGCAATCAGCCCCAGCATTTT. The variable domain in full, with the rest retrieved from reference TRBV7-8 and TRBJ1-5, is GAGVSQSPRYKVAKRGQDVALRCDPISGHVSLFWYQQALGQGPEFLTYFQNEAQLDKSGLPSDRFFAERPEGSVSTLKIQRTQQEDSAVYLCASSSRQLDSNQPQHFGDGTRLSIL.

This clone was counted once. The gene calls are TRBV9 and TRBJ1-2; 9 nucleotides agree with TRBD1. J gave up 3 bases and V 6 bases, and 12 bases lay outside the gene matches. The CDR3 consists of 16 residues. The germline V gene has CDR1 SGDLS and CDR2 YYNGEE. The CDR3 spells CASKQSVGDRDYGYTF. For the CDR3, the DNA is TGTGCCAGCAAACAAAGCGTGGGGGACAGGGACTATGGCTACACCTTC.

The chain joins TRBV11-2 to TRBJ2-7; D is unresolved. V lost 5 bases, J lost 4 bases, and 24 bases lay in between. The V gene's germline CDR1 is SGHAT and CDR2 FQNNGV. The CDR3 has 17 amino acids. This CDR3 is CASSPMRWSFSEYEQYF. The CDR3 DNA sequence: TGTGCCAGCAGCCCGATGCGGTGGTCCTTTAGTGAGTACGAGCAGTACTTC.

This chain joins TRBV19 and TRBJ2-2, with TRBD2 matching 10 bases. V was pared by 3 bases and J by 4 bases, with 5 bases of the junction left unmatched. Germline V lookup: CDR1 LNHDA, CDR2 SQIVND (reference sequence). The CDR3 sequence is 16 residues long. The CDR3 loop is CASSMRAGGPTGELFF. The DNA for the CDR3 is TGTGCCAGTAGTATGAGAGCGGGAGGGCCCACCGGGGAGCTGTTTTTT.

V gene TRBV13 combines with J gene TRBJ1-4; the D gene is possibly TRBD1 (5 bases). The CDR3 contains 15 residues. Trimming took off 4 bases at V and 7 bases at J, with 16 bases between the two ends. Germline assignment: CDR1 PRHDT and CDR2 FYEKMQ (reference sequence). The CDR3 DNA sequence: TGTGCCAGCAGCTCATATAACGATGGGGCTGAAAAACTGTTTTTT. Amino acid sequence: CASSSYNDGAEKLFF. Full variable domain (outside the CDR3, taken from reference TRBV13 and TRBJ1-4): AAGVIQSPRHLIKEKRETATLKCYPIPRHDTVYWYQQGPGQDPQFLISFYEKMQSDKGSIPDRFSAQQFSDYHSELNMSSLELGDSALYFCASSSYNDGAEKLFFGSGTQLSVL.

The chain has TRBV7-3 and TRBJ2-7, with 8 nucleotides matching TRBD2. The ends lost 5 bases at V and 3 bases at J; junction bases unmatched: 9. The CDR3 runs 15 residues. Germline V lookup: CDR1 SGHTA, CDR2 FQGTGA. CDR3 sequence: CASSPSGSGFYEQYF. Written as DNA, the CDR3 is TGTGCCAGCAGCCCCAGCGGGAGCGGGTTCTACGAGCAGTACTTC. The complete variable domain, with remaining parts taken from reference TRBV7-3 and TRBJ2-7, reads GAGVSQTPSNKVTEKGKYVELRCDPISGHTALYWYRQSLGQGPEFLIYFQGTGAADDSGLPNDRFFAVRPEGSVSTLKIQRTERGDSAVYLCASSPSGSGFYEQYFGPGTRLTVT.

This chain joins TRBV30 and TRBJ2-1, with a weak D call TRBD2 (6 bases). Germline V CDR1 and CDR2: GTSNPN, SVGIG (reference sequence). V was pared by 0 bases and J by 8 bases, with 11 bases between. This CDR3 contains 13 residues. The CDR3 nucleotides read TGTGCCTGGAGTGTTGCGGGGCGGGATGAGCAGTTCTTC. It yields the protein CAWSVAGRDEQFF.

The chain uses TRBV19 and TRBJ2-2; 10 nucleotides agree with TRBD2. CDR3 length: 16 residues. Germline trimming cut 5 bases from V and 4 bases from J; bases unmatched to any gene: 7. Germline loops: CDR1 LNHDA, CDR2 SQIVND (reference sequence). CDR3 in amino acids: CASSQAGGRGTGELFF. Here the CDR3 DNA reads TGTGCCAGTAGTCAAGCGGGAGGGAGGGGCACCGGGGAGCTGTTTTTT.